One and the same sample provided the 5 T cell receptor beta chains below, sequenced in a study of PD-L1 blockade in urothelial cancer. This table comes from immunoSEQ multiplex PCR, and its TCRdb copy is limited to in-frame clones, with some not included. Here the sample spans tens of thousands of clones, about nine tenths being singletons. The material sequenced was PBMCs, taken around atezolizumab (anti-PD-L1) treatment. Receptors originate from a woman in her 70s with urothelial cancer.

The chain is built from TRBV5-1 and TRBJ2-7, with 9 bases matching TRBD2. CDR1 and CDR2 from the germline V gene are SGHRS and YFSETQ. The CDR3 covers 17 residues. Unmatched junction bases numbered 10, after V lost 3 bases and J lost 0 bases. The CDR3 here is CASSSGTSTVSSYEQYF. CDR3 bases: TGCGCCAGCAGCTCAGGGACTAGCACGGTCAGCTCCTACGAGCAGTACTTC.

The count of this clone is one. This chain links TRBV7-3 with TRBJ2-3; 10 positions match TRBD2. Germline values: CDR1 SGHTA, CDR2 FQGTGA. With 2 bases clipped from V and 3 bases from J, the junction kept 2 bases outside the gene matches. The CDR3 is 15 amino acids. The CDR3 loop is CASSLELAGTDTQYF. The DNA for the CDR3 is TGTGCCAGCAGCTTAGAACTAGCGGGAACAGATACGCAGTATTTT. The variable domain in full, with the rest retrieved from reference TRBV7-3 and TRBJ2-3, is GAGVSQTPSNKVTEKGKYVELRCDPISGHTALYWYRQSLGQGPEFLIYFQGTGAADDSGLPNDRFFAVRPEGSVSTLKIQRTERGDSAVYLCASSLELAGTDTQYFGPGTRLTVL.

J is TRBJ1-5 and V is TRBV6-1, with a weak D call TRBD1 (6 bases). The CDR3 is 16 residues long. V was trimmed by 4 bases and J by 0 bases, leaving 13 bases between them. Germline CDR1 reads MNHNS; CDR2 reads SASEGT. This chain's CDR3 is CASSVVTGRSNQPQHF. CDR3 coding DNA: TGTGCCAGCAGTGTGGTGACAGGACGTAGCAATCAGCCCCAGCATTTT.

V usage is TRBV4-1 and J usage is TRBJ2-7, with D possibly matching TRBD1 (6 bases). There are 18 residues in the CDR3. The V end was cut by 0 bases, the J end by 0 bases, with 18 bases between. From germline, CDR1 is MGHRA and CDR2 YSYEKL. The CDR3 DNA follows: TGCGCCAGCAGCCAAGATTCGGGACATCAGACGGGCTCCTACGAGCAGTACTTC. It specifies CASSQDSGHQTGSYEQYF.

This rearrangement joins TRBV19 to TRBJ2-2; 8 bases align to TRBD1. The V segment lost 6 bases and the J segment 3 bases; nucleotides outside the gene matches: 3. The CDR3 runs to 14 residues. From germline, CDR1 is LNHDA and CDR2 SQIVND (reference sequence). CDR3 bases: TGTGCCAGTAGCGGACAGGGCGACACCGGGGAGCTGTTTTTT. Amino acid sequence: CASSGQGDTGELFF.